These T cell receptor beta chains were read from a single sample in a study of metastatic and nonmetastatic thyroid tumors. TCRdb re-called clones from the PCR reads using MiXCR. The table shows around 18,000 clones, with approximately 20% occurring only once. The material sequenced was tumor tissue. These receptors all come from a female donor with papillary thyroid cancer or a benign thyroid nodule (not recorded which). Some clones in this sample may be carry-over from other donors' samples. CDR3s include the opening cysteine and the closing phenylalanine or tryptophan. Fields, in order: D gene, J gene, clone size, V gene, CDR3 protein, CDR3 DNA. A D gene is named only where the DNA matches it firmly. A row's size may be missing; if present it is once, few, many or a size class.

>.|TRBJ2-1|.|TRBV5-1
CARQGEFCSGRGNEQFF
TGCGCCAGACAGGGGGAATTCTGTAGCGGGAGAGGCAATGAGCAGTTCTTC
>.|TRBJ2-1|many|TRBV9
CASSVPPGNEQFF
TGTGCCAGCAGCGTTCCCCCTGGGAATGAGCAGTTCTTC
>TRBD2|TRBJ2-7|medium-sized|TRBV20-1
CSANRFGLAGVRGLGEQYF
TGCAGTGCTAACAGATTTGGACTAGCGGGAGTAAGGGGGTTGGGGGAGCAGTACTTC
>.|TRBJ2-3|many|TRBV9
CASSVGGIQGDTQYF
TGTGCCAGCAGCGTAGGGGGGATCCAGGGCGATACGCAGTATTTT
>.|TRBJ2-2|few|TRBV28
CASSYRGLNTGELFF
TGTGCCAGCAGTTACAGGGGACTGAACACCGGGGAGCTGTTTTTT
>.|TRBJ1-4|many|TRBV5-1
CASSLGGLGKLFF
TGCGCCAGCAGCTTAGGGGGGCTGGGAAAACTGTTTTTT
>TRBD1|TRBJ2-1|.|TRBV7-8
CASSLGFIGQGNNEQFF
TGTGCCAGCAGCTTGGGTTTTATTGGACAGGGGAACAATGAGCAGTTCTTC
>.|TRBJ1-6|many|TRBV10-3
CAISDGDTGLGSYNSPLHF
TGTGCCATCAGTGACGGGGACACGGGTTTGGGCTCCTATAATTCACCCCTCCACTTT
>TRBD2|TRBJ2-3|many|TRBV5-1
CASSTGTSSSTDTQYF
TGCGCCAGCAGCACCGGGACTAGCTCTTCCACAGATACGCAGTATTTT
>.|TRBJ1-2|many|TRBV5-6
CASSFSSREVYGYTF
TGTGCCAGCAGCTTTTCTTCTCGAGAAGTTTATGGCTACACCTTC
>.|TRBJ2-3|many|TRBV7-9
CASLPPGGEMADTQYF
TGTGCCAGCCTCCCCCCAGGGGGGGAGATGGCAGATACGCAGTATTTT
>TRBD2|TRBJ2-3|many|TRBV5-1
CASSFSGRGPDTQYF
TGCGCCAGCAGCTTTAGCGGGAGGGGTCCAGATACGCAGTATTTT
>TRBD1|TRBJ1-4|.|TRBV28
CASSLGSRGHEKLFF
TGTGCCAGCAGTCTAGGGTCAAGGGGGCATGAAAAACTGTTTTTT
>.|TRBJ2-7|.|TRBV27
CASSLFRTSYEQYF
TGTGCCAGCAGTTTATTTCGGACCTCCTACGAGCAGTACTTC
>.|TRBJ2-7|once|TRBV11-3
CASSNALLYEQYF
TGTGCCAGCAGCAATGCCTTACTATACGAGCAGTACTTC
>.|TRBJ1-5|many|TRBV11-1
CASSFHGEDLYSNQPQHF
TGTGCCAGCAGCTTTCATGGTGAGGATCTATATAGCAATCAGCCCCAGCATTTT
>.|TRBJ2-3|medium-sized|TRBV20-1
CSPRVRAGPSRDTQYF
TGCAGCCCTAGGGTTAGGGCAGGGCCTTCTAGAGATACGCAGTATTTT
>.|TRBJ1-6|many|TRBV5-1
CASKRGPTSPLHF
TGCGCCAGCAAACGGGGCCCCACATCACCCCTCCACTTT
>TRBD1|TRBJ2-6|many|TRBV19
CASSMRTGRSSGANVLTF
TGTGCCAGTAGTATGCGGACAGGGAGGAGTTCTGGGGCCAACGTCCTGACTTTC
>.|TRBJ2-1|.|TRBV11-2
CASSLQGTTYNEQFF
TGTGCCAGCAGCTTGCAGGGGACGACCTACAATGAGCAGTTCTTC
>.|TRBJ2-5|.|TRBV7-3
CASSLSREETQYF
TGTGCCAGCAGCCTATCCAGGGAAGAGACCCAGTACTTC
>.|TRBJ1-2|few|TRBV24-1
CATSEGGNYGYTF
TGTGCCACCAGTGAGGGCGGCAACTATGGCTACACCTTC
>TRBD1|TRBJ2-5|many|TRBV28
CASSPTGGHQETQYF
TGTGCCAGCAGTCCTACAGGGGGTCACCAAGAGACCCAGTACTTC
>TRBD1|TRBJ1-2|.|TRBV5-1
CASSLGDRVMSNYGYTF
TGCGCCAGCAGCTTGGGCGACAGGGTTATGTCTAACTATGGCTACACCTTC
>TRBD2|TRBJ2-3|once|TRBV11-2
CASSLESGTASTDTQYF
TGTGCCAGCAGCTTAGAAAGCGGGACTGCTAGCACAGATACGCAGTATTTT
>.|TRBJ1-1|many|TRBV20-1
CSARGGRANTEAFF
TGCAGTGCTAGAGGAGGCAGGGCGAACACTGAAGCTTTCTTT
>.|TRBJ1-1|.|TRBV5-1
CASSRNRVYTEAFF
TGCGCCAGCAGCCGAAACAGGGTCTACACTGAAGCTTTCTTT
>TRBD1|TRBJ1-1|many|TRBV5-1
CASSATPDRLNTEAFF
TGCGCCAGCAGCGCAACTCCGGACAGGTTGAACACTGAAGCTTTCTTT
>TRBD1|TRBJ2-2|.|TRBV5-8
CASSGTGGAGLFF
TGTGCCAGCAGCGGAACAGGGGGCGCGGGGCTGTTTTTT
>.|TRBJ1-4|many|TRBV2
CASSVMGRTNEKLFF
TGTGCCAGCAGTGTAATGGGACGGACTAATGAAAAACTGTTTTTT
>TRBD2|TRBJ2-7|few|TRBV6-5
CASSYGLLAGESHEQYF
TGTGCCAGCAGTTACGGCCTTTTGGCGGGAGAAAGCCACGAGCAGTACTTC
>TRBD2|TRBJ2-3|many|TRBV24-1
CATSGSLADTDTQYF
TGTGCCACCAGTGGTTCACTAGCGGACACAGATACGCAGTATTTT
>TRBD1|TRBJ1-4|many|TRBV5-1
CASSLVGQGFTTNEKLFF
TGCGCCAGCAGCTTGGTGGGACAGGGCTTTACAACTAATGAAAAACTGTTTTTT
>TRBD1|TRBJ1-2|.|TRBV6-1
CASSETGGANYGYTF
TGTGCCAGCAGTGAGACAGGGGGCGCGAACTATGGCTACACCTTC
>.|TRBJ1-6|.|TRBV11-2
CASTQDPGNSPLHF
TGTGCCAGCACCCAAGACCCAGGGAATTCACCCCTCCACTTT
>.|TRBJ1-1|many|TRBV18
CASSRGPDTEAFF
TGTGCCAGCTCACGGGGACCGGACACTGAAGCTTTCTTT
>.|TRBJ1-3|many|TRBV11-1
CASSLAVGISGNTIYF
TGTGCCAGCAGCTTAGCCGTCGGGATCTCTGGAAACACCATATATTTT
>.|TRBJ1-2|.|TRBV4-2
CASSQEPGEGYTF
TGTGCCAGCAGTCAGGAGCCAGGGGAGGGCTACACCTTC
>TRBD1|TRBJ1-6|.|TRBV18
CASSSGQGADSPLHF
TGTGCCAGCTCATCGGGACAGGGGGCAGATTCACCCCTCCACTTT
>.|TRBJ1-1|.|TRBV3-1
CASSPERESEAFF
TGTGCCAGCAGCCCAGAAAGAGAGTCTGAAGCTTTCTTT
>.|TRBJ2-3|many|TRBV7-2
CASSLVRSSSTDTQYF
TGTGCCAGCAGCTTAGTACGGTCCTCTAGCACAGATACGCAGTATTTT
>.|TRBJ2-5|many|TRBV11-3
CASSLPIGLRTQETQYF
TGTGCCAGCAGCCTCCCTATCGGGCTACGAACCCAAGAGACCCAGTACTTC
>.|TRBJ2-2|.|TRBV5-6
CASSTDPLTGELFF
TGTGCCAGCAGCACGGACCCCCTCACCGGGGAGCTGTTTTTT
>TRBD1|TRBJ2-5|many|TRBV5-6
CASSSTGAGWETQYF
TGTGCCAGCAGCTCAACAGGGGCAGGTTGGGAGACCCAGTACTTC
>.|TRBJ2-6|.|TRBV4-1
CASSQAPLATGANVLTF
TGCGCCAGCAGCCAAGCCCCTCTAGCTACTGGGGCCAACGTCCTGACTTTC
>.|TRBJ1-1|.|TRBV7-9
CASSLGWNTEAFF
TGTGCCAGCAGCTTGGGGTGGAACACTGAAGCTTTCTTT
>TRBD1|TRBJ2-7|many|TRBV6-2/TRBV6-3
CASSYRATGVYEQYF
TGTGCCAGCAGTTACAGGGCGACAGGGGTGTACGAGCAGTACTTC
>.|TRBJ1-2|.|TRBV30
CAWRWGAHGYTF
TGTGCCTGGAGATGGGGGGCGCACGGCTACACCTTC
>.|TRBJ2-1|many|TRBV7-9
CASSLGSGPREFF
TGTGCCAGCAGCTTAGGAAGTGGGCCCAGGGAGTTCTTC
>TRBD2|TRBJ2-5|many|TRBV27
CASSFYPSGPQETQYF
TGTGCCAGCAGTTTTTATCCTAGCGGGCCCCAAGAGACCCAGTACTTC
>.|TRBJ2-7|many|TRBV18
CASSGADGYEQYF
TGTGCCAGCTCAGGGGCAGATGGGTACGAGCAGTACTTC
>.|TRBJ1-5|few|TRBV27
CASSWGGPYTQHF
TGTGCCAGCAGTTGGGGGGGACCTTATACGCAGCATTTT
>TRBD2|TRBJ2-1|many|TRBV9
CASSLSGTRVHEQFF
TGTGCCAGCAGCCTATCCGGGACTAGGGTCCATGAGCAGTTCTTC
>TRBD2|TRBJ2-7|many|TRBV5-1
CASSPGRASGYEQYF
TGCGCCAGCAGCCCCGGCCGGGCTAGCGGGTACGAGCAGTACTTC
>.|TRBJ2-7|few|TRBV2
CASSEETGPYEQYF
TGTGCCAGCAGTGAGGAGACAGGTCCCTACGAGCAGTACTTC